The 29 T cell receptor beta chains reported below all come from one sample, sequenced in a study of T cells in Graves' hyperthyroidism and ophthalmopathy. It was RNA transcripts that yielded the amplified TCR beta CDR3 regions. The HTBI primer set was used in a first-round RT-PCR of the TCR CDR3. TCRdb reprocessed the multiplex PCR reads with MiXCR, giving one entry per CDR3 protein. The profile shows 400,000 or so distinct CDR3 sequences, 13% to 15% of them singletons. Sequencing was carried out using blood. The source is a woman aged 60-75 years with Graves' ophthalmopathy.

V usage is TRBV5-1 and J usage is TRBJ2-2; perhaps TRBD2 as D (5 bases). The CDR3 runs 14 residues. V lost 6 bases and J lost 5, with 14 bases in between. The germline V gene encodes CDR1 SGHRS and CDR2 YFSETQ. CDR3 DNA sequence: TGCGCCAGCACCATTGTCCTAGCTACCGGGGAGCTGTTTTTT. This sequence encodes CASTIVLATGELFF.

The chain joins TRBV6-2 or TRBV6-3 to TRBJ2-5, with 10 bases that match TRBD2. Germline V CDR1 and CDR2: MNHEY, SVGEGT. CDR3 length: 19 amino acids. V shed 0 bases and J 0 bases; nucleotides not matched to a gene: 10. Written as DNA, the CDR3 is TGTGCCAGCAGTTACTCGATTTTCGCTACTAGCGGGGACCAAGAGACCCAGTACTTC. It is translated as CASSYSIFATSGDQETQYF.

A few counts support this clonotype. The CDR3 DNA reads TGTGCCAGCAGTTTGTCCCGTCGGGGTGGCTACACCTTC. Protein sequence: CASSLSRRGGYTF. The rearrangement links TRBV27 to TRBJ1-2; no reliable D call. V was clipped by 3 bases and J by 7 bases, with 12 bases between them. In germline, CDR1 is MNHEY, CDR2 SMNVEV (reference sequence). The CDR3 loop spans 13 amino acids.

The gene calls are TRBV24-1 and TRBJ2-2; no clear D. Between the trimmed V and J ends, which lost 3 bases and 4 bases, there was a span of 2 bases. The CDR3 extends over 12 amino acids. Germline V gives CDR1 KGHDR, CDR2 SFDVKD. CDR3 amino acids: CATSDGTGELFF. CDR3 DNA: TGTGCCACCAGTGATGGCACCGGGGAGCTGTTTTTT.

This clonotype was counted only a few times. The chain couples TRBV27 to TRBJ2-5; D might be TRBD1 (5 bases). CDR1 is MNHEY, CDR2 SMNVEV, per germline (reference sequence). This CDR3 has 15 amino acids. Trimming shortened V by 5 bases and J by 7 bases, and 20 bases separated the two germline ends. The CDR3 loop reads CASSTDRQPTRTQYF. CDR3 sequence (DNA): TGTGCCAGCAGTACCGACCGACAGCCGACCAGGACCCAGTACTTC.

This clonotype was seen many times. The V gene is TRBV2, the J gene TRBJ2-1, with D perhaps matching TRBD1 or TRBD2 (5 bases each). V gave up 2 bases and J gave up 0 bases, with 11 bases separating them. Looked up from germline, CDR1 is SNHLY and CDR2 is FYNNEI. This CDR3 has 16 amino acids. For the CDR3, the DNA is TGTGCCAGCAGTGAAAGCGCAGGGAGCTCCTACAATGAGCAGTTCTTC. It translates to CASSESAGSSYNEQFF.

In this sample, this clonotype turned up many times. The rearrangement joins TRBV20-1 to TRBJ2-5; the D gene is possibly TRBD2 (6 bases). V lost 2 bases, J lost 5 bases, and 18 bases lay in between. The CDR3 contains 15 residues. The germline CDR1 and CDR2 sequences are DFQATT and SNEGSKA (reference sequence). CDR3 residues: CSARTTSRSWETQYF. CDR3 coding DNA: TGCAGTGCTAGAACCACTAGCAGGAGCTGGGAGACCCAGTACTTC.

This clonotype came up many times. The chain couples TRBV2 to TRBJ2-3, with no clear D. The V end was cut by 1 base, the J end by 4 bases, with 3 bases between. Germline V gene data show CDR1 as SNHLY and CDR2 as FYNNEI. This CDR3 is 12 amino acids long. In nucleotides, the CDR3 is TGTGCCAGCAGTGAAGAGGCAGATACGCAGTATTTT. Translating it yields CASSEEADTQYF.

This clonotype has only a few counts. The rearrangement joins TRBV2 to TRBJ2-7; D is possibly TRBD1 (6 bases). Germline values: CDR1 SNHLY, CDR2 FYNNEI. Trimming left V 5 bases short and J 7 bases short, with 15 bases between. The CDR3 length is 13 residues. The CDR3 sequence is CASSNRVVREQYF. CDR3 nucleotide sequence: TGTGCCAGCAGTAACAGGGTTGTGAGGGAGCAGTACTTC.

The table lists this clonotype with a few counts. The chain recombines TRBV20-1 with TRBJ1-5; D is uncertain. CDR3 size: 12 residues. V was shortened by 3 bases and J by 0 bases, with 3 bases between the two germline ends. The germline CDR1 and CDR2 sequences are DFQATT and SNEGSKA (reference sequence). The CDR3 loop reads CSASNSNQPQHF. Written as DNA, the CDR3 is TGCAGTGCTAGCAATAGCAATCAGCCCCAGCATTTT.

This clonotype was observed many times. The rearrangement uses TRBV12-3 or TRBV12-4 and TRBJ2-1; the match to TRBD1 covers 7 bases. The V and J ends lost 3 bases and 5 bases, in that order; junction bases with no gene match: 7. The length of the CDR3 is 15 residues. The CDR3 region has the DNA TGTGCCAGCAGTTTGATTGGGACAGCACACAATGAGCAGTTCTTC. It encodes CASSLIGTAHNEQFF.

There are many counts of this clonotype. The chain recombines TRBV27 with TRBJ1-5; D possibly corresponds to TRBD1 (5 bases). V was pared by 5 bases and J by 9 bases, with 17 bases between. This CDR3 has 14 amino acids. Germline CDR1 and CDR2: MNHEY and SMNVEV (reference sequence). CDR3: CASSKTDTYWPQHF. CDR3 coding DNA: TGTGCCAGCAGTAAGACAGATACCTATTGGCCCCAGCATTTT.

This clonotype occurred many times. This chain joins TRBV27 and TRBJ2-7; TRBD2 matches 10 bases. The V gene's germline CDR1 is MNHEY and CDR2 SMNVEV (reference sequence). With V trimmed by 5 bases and J by 7 bases, 8 bases remained unmatched. The CDR3 covers 14 residues. The CDR3 DNA reads TGTGCCAGCAGTGCTCTAGCGGGAGTGGGGGAGCAGTACTTC. Translation: CASSALAGVGEQYF.

This clonotype was picked up many times. This chain connects TRBV28 to TRBJ1-6, with a weak D call TRBD1 (6 bases). V was clipped by 3 bases and J by 8 bases, with 23 bases between them. Germline assignment: CDR1 MDHEN and CDR2 SYDVKM. This CDR3 region has 18 residues. The CDR3 sequence is CASSFPLPGQQQYSPLHF. DNA for the CDR3: TGTGCCAGCAGTTTCCCGTTACCGGGACAACAACAATATTCACCCCTCCACTTT.

This clonotype appeared many times. This chain links TRBV2 with TRBJ2-5; 7 positions match TRBD1. Germline V lookup: CDR1 SNHLY, CDR2 FYNNEI. V lost 7 bases to trimming and J lost 2 bases; unmatched junction nucleotides: 4. The CDR3 is 13 residues long. The CDR3 region is CASTGQIQETQYF. CDR3 nucleotide sequence: TGTGCCAGCACGGGACAGATACAAGAGACCCAGTACTTC.

This clonotype was picked up many times. This chain links TRBV5-1 with TRBJ2-1; the match to TRBD2 covers 11 bases. Germline CDR1 is SGHRS and CDR2 is YFSETQ. This CDR3 comprises 15 residues. V shed 3 bases, J shed 6 bases, and the junction held 5 bases outside the gene matches. The CDR3 reads CASSSLAGVTNEQFF. The CDR3 DNA sequence: TGCGCCAGCAGCTCACTAGCGGGAGTAACCAATGAGCAGTTCTTC.

This clonotype showed up just a few times. The genes are TRBV27 and TRBJ2-5; D might be TRBD2 (5 bases). This CDR3 spans 13 amino acids. V was cut by 3 bases and J by 3 bases, with 8 bases left in between. CDR1 is MNHEY and CDR2 is SMNVEV in the germline V gene (reference sequence). CDR3 DNA sequence: TGTGCCAGCAGTTTTAGCGAGGAAGAGACCCAGTACTTC. Protein sequence: CASSFSEEETQYF.

This clonotype was observed once. The chain employs TRBV20-1 and TRBJ2-5; TRBD2 matches 12 bases. Trimming at V came to 6 bases and at J to 1 base, leaving 6 bases not matched to a gene. CDR1 and CDR2 (germline): DFQATT, SNEGSKA (reference sequence). This CDR3 spans 15 amino acids. The chain's CDR3 is CSARLAGDLQETQYF. The CDR3 DNA is TGCAGTGCCCGACTAGCGGGAGATCTCCAAGAGACCCAGTACTTC.

This clonotype showed up many times. The rearrangement uses TRBV7-2 and TRBJ2-1; a possible D gene is TRBD1 (5 bases). CDR1 is SGHTA, CDR2 FQGNSA, per germline. The CDR3 is 15 amino acids. V lost 3 bases, J lost 6 bases, and 15 bases lay in between. The CDR3 loop reads CASSFFLDIRNEQFF. The CDR3 DNA is TGTGCCAGCAGCTTTTTCCTGGACATACGCAATGAGCAGTTCTTC.

The chain couples TRBV29-1 to TRBJ2-3; tentative D call: TRBD2 (6 bases). This CDR3 is built from 13 residues. Germline CDR1 is SQVTM and CDR2 is ANQGSEA. V shed 4 bases and J shed 2 bases, with 10 bases lying between them. CDR3 region: CSVARLDTDTQYF. The CDR3 region has the DNA TGCAGCGTTGCCAGACTAGACACAGATACGCAGTATTTT.

Only a few counts were recorded for this clonotype. A much larger clone differs from this one at a single base, so this may be a read error. CDR3 bases: TGCGCCAGCAGTGAAGAGGGGGACACTGAAGCTTTCTTT. Translation gives CASSEEGDTEAFF. The chain links TRBV10-1 to TRBJ1-1; D possibly corresponds to TRBD1 (6 bases). The CDR3 totals 13 residues. Trimming removed 3 bases at V and 3 bases at J, with 8 bases between. From germline, CDR1 is WNHNN and CDR2 SYGVQD (reference sequence).

The V gene is TRBV13, the J gene TRBJ2-5; possibly TRBD2 for D (7 bases). Trimming removed 4 bases from V and 2 bases from J, with 26 bases in between. CDR1 and CDR2 from the germline V gene are PRHDT and FYEKMQ (reference sequence). The CDR3 has 19 residues. The CDR3 DNA follows: TGTGCCAGCAGCTATAGACTAGGGGGGGTGTCGGATGGACAAGAGACCCAGTACTTC. Translated, it gives CASSYRLGGVSDGQETQYF.

This clonotype was seen repeatedly, ten times or more. The chain links TRBV20-1 to TRBJ2-7; TRBD2 matches 7 bases. Trimming removed 6 bases from V and 3 bases from J; junction bases left unmatched: 20. CDR3 length: 17 amino acids. Germline assignment: CDR1 DFQATT and CDR2 SNEGSKA (reference sequence). The CDR3, as DNA: TGCAGTGCCAAGACTAGCCCCGACTTCGGGCCATACTACGAGCAGTACTTC. This translates into CSAKTSPDFGPYYEQYF.

There are a few counts of this clonotype. V gene TRBV19 combines with J gene TRBJ1-5; no firm D call. This CDR3 is 15 amino acids long. Germline CDR1 and CDR2: LNHDA and SQIVND (reference sequence). Trimming left V 10 bases short and J 1 base short, with 17 bases between. The CDR3: CATTLDGGSNQPQHF. The DNA for the CDR3 is TGTGCCACCACCCTCGACGGAGGCAGCAATCAGCCCCAGCATTTT.

In this sample, this clonotype turned up many times. The chain carries TRBV29-1 and TRBJ2-1, with TRBD2 matching 14 bases. V trimming: 4 bases; J trimming: 9 bases; junction bases outside the gene matches: 8. Per germline, CDR1 SQVTM and CDR2 ANQGSEA. The CDR3 is 15 residues long. The CDR3 DNA sequence: TGCAGCGTTGCTCAAGGGACTAGCGGGAGCGGTGAGCAGTTCTTC. Its translation: CSVAQGTSGSGEQFF.

This clonotype was found many times. The gene calls are TRBV20-1 and TRBJ2-2, with TRBD1 matching over 12 bases. Germline values: CDR1 DFQATT, CDR2 SNEGSKA (reference sequence). V was pared by 3 bases and J by 7 bases, with 6 bases of the junction left unmatched. This CDR3 is 15 amino acids long. CDR3 DNA sequence: TGCAGTGCTAGCCCGGGACAGGGGGCGATCGGGGAGCTGTTTTTT. It translates to CSASPGQGAIGELFF.

A few counts support this clonotype. The chain links TRBV5-1 to TRBJ2-1; 7 nucleotides line up with TRBD2. Trimming took 7 bases from V and 5 from J; bases not matched to a gene: 12. This CDR3 is built from 15 residues. Germline loops: CDR1 SGHRS, CDR2 YFSETQ. The CDR3 loop reads CASRREGPKNNEQFF. The DNA of the CDR3 is TGCGCCAGCCGGAGGGAGGGCCCCAAAAACAATGAGCAGTTCTTC.

The table lists this clonotype with many counts. This chain uses TRBV20-1 with TRBJ1-5; D not certain. Germline-derived CDR1 and CDR2 are DFQATT and SNEGSKA (reference sequence). The V end was cut by 0 bases, the J end by 5 bases, with 5 bases between. The CDR3 totals 12 residues. CDR3 region: CSAREGHQPQHF. In DNA, the CDR3 is TGCAGTGCTAGAGAGGGCCATCAGCCCCAGCATTTT.

This clonotype was detected ten times or more. The rearrangement joins TRBV7-3 to TRBJ2-1; 11 bases align to TRBD2. The CDR3 runs 17 residues. Germline CDR1 is SGHTA and CDR2 is FQGTGA. V was pared by 2 bases and J by 1 base, with 4 bases of the junction left unmatched. The CDR3 DNA reads as TGTGCCAGCAGCTTACGGCGGACTAGCGGGTCCTACAATGAGCAGTTCTTC. Its protein product is CASSLRRTSGSYNEQFF. The variable domain in full, with the rest retrieved from reference TRBV7-3 and TRBJ2-1, is GAGVSQTPSNKVTEKGKYVELRCDPISGHTALYWYRQSLGQGPEFLIYFQGTGAADDSGLPNDRFFAVRPEGSVSTLKIQRTERGDSAVYLCASSLRRTSGSYNEQFFGPGTRLTVL.